This TCR beta chain appears in the sequencing data of a study of T cell changes during pregnancy in multiple sclerosis. The trim removed 5 bases at V and 7 bases at J, leaving 7 bases unmatched. Per the germline V gene, CDR1 is MNHNS and CDR2 is SASEGT. This CDR3 has 14 amino acids. The data were produced by immunoSEQ multiplex PCR, yet TCRdb's version contains in-frame clones alone and is incomplete. The sample lists about 70,000 clones, about 93% occurring once. The clonotype comes from a female donor with multiple sclerosis, enrolled in a pregnancy study. The rearrangement uses TRBV6-1 and TRBJ2-2, with 7 nucleotides matching TRBD2. The sample here was CD4+ T cells from peripheral blood mononuclear cells, taken after pregnancy. The CDR3 DNA reads TGTGCCAGCAGTCGTAACAGCGGGAACGGGGAGCTGTTTTTT. Translation: CASSRNSGNGELFF.